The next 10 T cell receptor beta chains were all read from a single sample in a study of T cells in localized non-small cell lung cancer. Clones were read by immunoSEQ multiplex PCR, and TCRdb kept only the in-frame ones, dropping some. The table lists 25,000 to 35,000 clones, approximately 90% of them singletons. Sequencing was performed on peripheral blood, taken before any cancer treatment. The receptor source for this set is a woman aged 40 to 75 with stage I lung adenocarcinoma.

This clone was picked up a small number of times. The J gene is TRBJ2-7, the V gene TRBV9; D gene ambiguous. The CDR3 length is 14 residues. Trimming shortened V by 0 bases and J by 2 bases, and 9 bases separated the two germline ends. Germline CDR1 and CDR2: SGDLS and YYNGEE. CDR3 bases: TGTGCCAGCAGCGTAGGGGCAGCCACCTACGAGCAGTACTTC. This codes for CASSVGAATYEQYF.

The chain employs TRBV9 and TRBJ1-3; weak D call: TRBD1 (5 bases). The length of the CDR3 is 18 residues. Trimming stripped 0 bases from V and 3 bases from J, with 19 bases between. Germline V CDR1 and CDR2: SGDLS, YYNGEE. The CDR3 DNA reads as TGTGCCAGCAGCGTAGCTACCGAACTGGGGGGTTTTGGAAACACCATATATTTT. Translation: CASSVATELGGFGNTIYF.

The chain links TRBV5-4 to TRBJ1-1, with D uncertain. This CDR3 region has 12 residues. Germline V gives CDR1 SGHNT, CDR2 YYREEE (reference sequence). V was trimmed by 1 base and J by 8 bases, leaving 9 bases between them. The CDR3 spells CASSLWRREAFF. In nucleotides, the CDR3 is TGTGCCAGCAGCTTGTGGCGGAGAGAAGCTTTCTTT.

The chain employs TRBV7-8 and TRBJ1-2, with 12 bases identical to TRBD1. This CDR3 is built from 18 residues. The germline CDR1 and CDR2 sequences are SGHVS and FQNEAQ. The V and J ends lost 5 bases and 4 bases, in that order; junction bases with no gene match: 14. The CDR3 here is CASSPGGQGASKLYGYTF. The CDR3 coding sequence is TGTGCCAGCAGCCCCGGGGGACAGGGGGCGTCGAAACTCTATGGCTACACCTTC.

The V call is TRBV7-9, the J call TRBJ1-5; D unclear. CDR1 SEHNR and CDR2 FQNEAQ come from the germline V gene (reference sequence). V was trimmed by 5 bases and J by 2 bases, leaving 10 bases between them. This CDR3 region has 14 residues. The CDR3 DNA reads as TGTGCCAGCAGCGTCGGGCTGGGCAATCAGCCCCAGCATTTT. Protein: CASSVGLGNQPQHF.

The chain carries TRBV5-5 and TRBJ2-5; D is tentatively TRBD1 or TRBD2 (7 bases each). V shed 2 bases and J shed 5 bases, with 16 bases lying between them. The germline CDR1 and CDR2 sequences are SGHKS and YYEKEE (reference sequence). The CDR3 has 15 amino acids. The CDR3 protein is CASSFYRGGRETQYF. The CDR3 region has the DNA TGTGCCAGCAGCTTTTACAGGGGAGGGAGGGAGACCCAGTACTTC.

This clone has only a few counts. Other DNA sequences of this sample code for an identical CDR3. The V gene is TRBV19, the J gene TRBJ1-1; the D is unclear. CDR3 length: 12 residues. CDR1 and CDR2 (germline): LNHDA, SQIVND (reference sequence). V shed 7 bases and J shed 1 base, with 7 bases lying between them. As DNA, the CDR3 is TGTGCCAGTAAAATCGGGAACACTGAAGCTTTCTTT. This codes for CASKIGNTEAFF. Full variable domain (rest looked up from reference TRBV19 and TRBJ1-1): DGGITQSPKYLFRKEGQNVTLSCEQNLNHDAMYWYRQDPGQGLRLIYYSQIVNDFQKGDIAEGYSVSREKKESFPLTVTSAQKNPTAFYLCASKIGNTEAFFGQGTRLTVV.

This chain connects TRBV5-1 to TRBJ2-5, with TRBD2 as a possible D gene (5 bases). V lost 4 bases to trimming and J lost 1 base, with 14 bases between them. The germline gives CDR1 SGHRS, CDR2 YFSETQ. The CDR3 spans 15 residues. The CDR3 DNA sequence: TGCGCCAGCAGCCGGCTGGGGAGTAGCCAAGAGACCCAGTACTTC. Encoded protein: CASSRLGSSQETQYF.

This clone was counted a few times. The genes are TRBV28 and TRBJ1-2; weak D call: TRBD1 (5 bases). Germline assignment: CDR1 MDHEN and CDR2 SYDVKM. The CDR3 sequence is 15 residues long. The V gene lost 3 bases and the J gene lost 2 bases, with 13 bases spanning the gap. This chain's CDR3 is CASSLSNAGNYGYTF. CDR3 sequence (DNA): TGTGCCAGCAGTTTGAGTAACGCAGGGAACTATGGCTACACCTTC.

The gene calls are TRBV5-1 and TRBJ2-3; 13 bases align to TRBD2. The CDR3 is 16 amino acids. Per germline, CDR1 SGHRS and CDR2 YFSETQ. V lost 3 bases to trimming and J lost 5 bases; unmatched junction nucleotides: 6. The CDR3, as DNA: TGCGCCAGCAGCTGGGGGACTAGCGGGGAAGGAGATACGCAGTATTTT. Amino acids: CASSWGTSGEGDTQYF.